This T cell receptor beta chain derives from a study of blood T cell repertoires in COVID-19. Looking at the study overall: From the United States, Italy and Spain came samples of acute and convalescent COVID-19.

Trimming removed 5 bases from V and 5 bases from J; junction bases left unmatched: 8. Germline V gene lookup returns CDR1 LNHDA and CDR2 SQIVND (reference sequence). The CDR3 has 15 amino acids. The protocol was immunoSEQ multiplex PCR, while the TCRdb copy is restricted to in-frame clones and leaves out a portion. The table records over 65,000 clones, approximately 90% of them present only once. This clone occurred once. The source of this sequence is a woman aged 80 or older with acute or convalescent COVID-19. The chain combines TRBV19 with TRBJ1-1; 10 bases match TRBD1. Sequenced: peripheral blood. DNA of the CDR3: TGTGCCAGTAGTGGATGGGACAGGGGAGGTACTGAAGCTTTCTTT. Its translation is CASSGWDRGGTEAFF.